The 2 T cell receptor beta chains given below trace back to one sample, sequenced in a study of cytomegalovirus exposure and HLA in healthy donors. Generated by immunoSEQ multiplex PCR, the TCRdb table keeps only in-frame clones and is missing some. The table records about 130,000 clones, about nine tenths of them present only once. Input material: PBMCs. The receptors here all came from a man aged 30 to 45 in good health and CMV-seronegative.

A few counts support this clone. The rearrangement uses TRBV5-1 and TRBJ2-7; TRBD1 agrees at 10 bases. Germline assignment: CDR1 SGHRS and CDR2 YFSETQ. The CDR3 covers 14 residues. J gave up 2 bases and V 4 bases, and 3 bases lay outside the gene matches. The CDR3 DNA reads as TGCGCCAGCAGCGATGGACAGGGGGCCTACGAGCAGTACTTC. It yields the protein CASSDGQGAYEQYF.

The V gene is TRBV6-6, the J gene TRBJ2-5; the match to TRBD1 covers 8 bases. Per the germline V gene, CDR1 is MNHNY and CDR2 is SVGAGI (reference sequence). The CDR3 has 15 amino acids. J was trimmed by 5 bases and V by 2 bases; bases with no gene match: 7. CDR3 nucleotides: TGTGCCAGCAGTTACCCTCGGACAGGGAAGGAGACCCAGTACTTC. Encoded protein: CASSYPRTGKETQYF.